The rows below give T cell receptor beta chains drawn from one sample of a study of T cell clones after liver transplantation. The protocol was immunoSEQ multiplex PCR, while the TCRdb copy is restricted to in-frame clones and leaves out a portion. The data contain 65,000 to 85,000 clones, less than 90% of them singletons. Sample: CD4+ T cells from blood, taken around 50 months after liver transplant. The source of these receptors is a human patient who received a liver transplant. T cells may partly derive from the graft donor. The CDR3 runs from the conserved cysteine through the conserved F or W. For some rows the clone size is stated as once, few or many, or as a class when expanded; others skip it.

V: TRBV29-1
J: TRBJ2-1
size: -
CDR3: CSVEGTSGGIEQFF

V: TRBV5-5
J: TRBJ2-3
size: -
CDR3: CASSLIGTGRATDTQYF

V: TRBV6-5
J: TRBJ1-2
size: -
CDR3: CASSYRGYGYTF

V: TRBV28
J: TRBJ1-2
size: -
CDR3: CASSLSYGYTF

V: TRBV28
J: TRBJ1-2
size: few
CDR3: CASSFQRAYGYTF

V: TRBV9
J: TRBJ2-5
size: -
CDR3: CASSVAQGETQYF

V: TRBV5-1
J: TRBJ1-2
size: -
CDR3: CASSFGQGIGYGYTF

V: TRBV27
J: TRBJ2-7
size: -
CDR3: CASTPGTPPYEQYF

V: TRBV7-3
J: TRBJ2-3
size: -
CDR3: CASNTTAGGGGTDTQYF

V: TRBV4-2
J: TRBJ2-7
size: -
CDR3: CASSQEGVREQYF

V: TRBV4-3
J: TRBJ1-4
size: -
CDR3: CASSQESAPPEKLFF

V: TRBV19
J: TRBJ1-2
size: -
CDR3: CASSLTGRNDNGYTF

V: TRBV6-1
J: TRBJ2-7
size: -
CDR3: CASRGTYEQYF

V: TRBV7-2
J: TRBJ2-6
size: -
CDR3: CASSLTGANVLTF

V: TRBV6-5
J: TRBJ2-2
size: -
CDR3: CASSFSGVGELFF

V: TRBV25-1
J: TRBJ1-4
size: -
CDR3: CASSEFEAHNEKLFF

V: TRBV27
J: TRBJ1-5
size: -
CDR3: CASSRDRNQPQHF

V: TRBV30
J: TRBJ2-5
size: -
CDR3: CAWSPPGQETQYF

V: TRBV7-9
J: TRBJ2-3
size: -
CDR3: CASSSGSGTDTQYF

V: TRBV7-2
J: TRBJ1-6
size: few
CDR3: CASSILGQGGNSPLHF

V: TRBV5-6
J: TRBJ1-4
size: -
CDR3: CASSLVGQINEKLFF

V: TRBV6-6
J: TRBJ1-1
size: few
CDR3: CASSILSRDTEAFF

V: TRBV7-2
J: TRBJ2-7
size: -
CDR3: CASSSYYEQYF

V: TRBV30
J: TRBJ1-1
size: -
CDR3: CAWRVLWTEAFF

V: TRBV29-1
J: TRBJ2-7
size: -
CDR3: CSVGTSGGYEQYF

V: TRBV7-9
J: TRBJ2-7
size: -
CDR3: CASSLFDEQYF

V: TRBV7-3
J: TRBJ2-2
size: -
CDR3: CASSKRARNTGELFF

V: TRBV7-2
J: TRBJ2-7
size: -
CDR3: CASSLASGGATYEQYF